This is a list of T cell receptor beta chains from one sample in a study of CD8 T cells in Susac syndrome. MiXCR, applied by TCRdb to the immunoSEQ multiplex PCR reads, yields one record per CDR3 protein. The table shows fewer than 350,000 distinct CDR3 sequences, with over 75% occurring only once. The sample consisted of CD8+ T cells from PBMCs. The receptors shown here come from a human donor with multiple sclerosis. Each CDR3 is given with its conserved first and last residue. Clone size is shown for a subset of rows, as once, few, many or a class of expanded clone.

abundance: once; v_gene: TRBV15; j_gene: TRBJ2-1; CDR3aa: CATSPRGFPPRYNEQFF
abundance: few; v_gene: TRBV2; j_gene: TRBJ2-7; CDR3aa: CASTRSLAGQEYEQYF
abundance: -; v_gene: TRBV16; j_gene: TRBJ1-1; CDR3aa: CASSQSTTGIEAFF
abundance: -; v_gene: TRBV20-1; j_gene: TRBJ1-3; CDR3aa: CSARDETRNTIYF
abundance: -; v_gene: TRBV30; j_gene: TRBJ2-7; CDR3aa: CACEGVLSYEQYF
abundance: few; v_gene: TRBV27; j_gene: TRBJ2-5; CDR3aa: CASSLEASGVGETQYF
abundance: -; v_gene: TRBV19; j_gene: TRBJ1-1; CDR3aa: CASSPADGLTEAFF
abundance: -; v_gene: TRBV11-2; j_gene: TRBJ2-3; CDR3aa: CASSLVGLGKREAQYF
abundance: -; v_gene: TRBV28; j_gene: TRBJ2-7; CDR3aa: CASSLRNRDYEQYF
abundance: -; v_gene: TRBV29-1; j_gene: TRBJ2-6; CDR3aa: CSVEVYSGANVLTF
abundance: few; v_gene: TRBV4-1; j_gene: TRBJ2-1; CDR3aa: CASSQTQGYEQFF
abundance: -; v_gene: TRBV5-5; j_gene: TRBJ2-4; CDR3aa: CASSGASENIQYF
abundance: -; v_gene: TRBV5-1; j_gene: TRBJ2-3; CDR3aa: CASSFRTSGRTDTQYF
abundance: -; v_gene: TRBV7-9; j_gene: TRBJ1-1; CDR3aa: CASSLGSSEAFF
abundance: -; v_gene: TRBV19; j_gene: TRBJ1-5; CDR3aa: CASSIIFRDGNQPQHF
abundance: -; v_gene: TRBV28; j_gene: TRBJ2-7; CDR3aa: CASSLWDDYEQYF
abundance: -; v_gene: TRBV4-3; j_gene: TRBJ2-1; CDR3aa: CASSRTMGAYNEQFF
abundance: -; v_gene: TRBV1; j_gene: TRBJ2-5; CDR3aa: CTSSQRPMGSGGAGAETQYF